This entry concerns a single T cell receptor beta chain. Its matching antigen is unknown. The data belong to a study of T-cell memory formation after mild COVID-19. The CDR3 spans 11 residues. Germline CDR1 reads MNHNS; CDR2 reads SASEGT. With 3 bases removed from V and 4 bases from J, the gap between germline ends came to 4 bases. TCRdb redid the calling of the 5' RACE reads with MiXCR, one entry per CDR3 protein. The data contain about 390,000 distinct CDR3 sequences, 20% to 25% of them singletons. Study-wide points: Second-wave clones reaching peak frequency on day 37 lacked confirmed SARS-CoV-2 specificity.

This sequence joins TRBV6-1 and TRBJ2-7; D not certain. This TCR was recovered from an adult woman who had mild COVID-19 (a few samples of this study predate the infection). Cell type and time point are not known. The sample consisted of PBMCs or a T cell subset sorted from them (not recorded which). The CDR3 loop reads CASSETYEQYF. The CDR3 region has the DNA TGTGCCAGCAGTGAGACATACGAGCAGTACTTC.